The 19 T cell receptor beta chains reported below all come from one sample, sequenced in a study of shared clonotypes between healthy human individuals. Profiled with immunoSEQ multiplex PCR; TCRdb holds only in-frame clones, not every one. Among 2 million to 3 million clones listed, 93% were seen once. Sequenced input: naive CD4+ T cells from PBMCs. Subset defined: CD45RA+ positively selected. The receptor set was obtained from a man aged 18 to 30 in good health. Some clones in this sample may be carry-over from other donors' samples.

For the CDR3, the DNA is TGTGCCAGCAGTGAGGACTTTAAGAATCAGCCCCAGCATTTT. This codes for CASSEDFKNQPQHF. This chain connects TRBV2 to TRBJ1-5; D unclear. CDR1 and CDR2 from the germline V gene are SNHLY and FYNNEI. Between the trimmed V and J ends, which lost 3 bases and 4 bases, there was a span of 10 bases. There are 14 residues in the CDR3.

The chain links TRBV11-2 to TRBJ2-5; D gene ambiguous. The CDR3 contains 14 residues. CDR1 SGHAT and CDR2 FQNNGV come from the germline V gene. V was trimmed by 0 bases and J by 9 bases, leaving 14 bases between them. The CDR3 region has the DNA TGTGCCAGCAGCTTAGATCCGGGTTCATGGTCCCAGTACTTC. It is translated as CASSLDPGSWSQYF.

The V call is TRBV7-3, the J call TRBJ2-1, with TRBD2 identical over 9 bases. Per the germline V gene, CDR1 is SGHTA and CDR2 is FQGTGA. CDR3 length: 16 residues. Germline trimming cut 2 bases from V and 8 bases from J; bases unmatched to any gene: 10. Here the CDR3 DNA reads TGTGCCAGCAGCTTAGAATGGGCGGGAGGGTTGTATGAGCAGTTCTTC. Its translation: CASSLEWAGGLYEQFF.

The chain recombines TRBV6-1 with TRBJ1-5; weak D call: TRBD1 (5 bases). The CDR3 is made up of 16 amino acids. Germline lookup yields CDR1 MNHNS and CDR2 SASEGT. The ends were cut back, 4 bases at V and 3 bases at J, with 16 bases in the middle. For the CDR3, the DNA is TGTGCCAGCAGTGGTGACAGAGCCTCGATCAATCAGCCCCAGCATTTT. It is translated as CASSGDRASINQPQHF.

The V gene is TRBV18, the J gene TRBJ1-1, with 7 positions matching TRBD1. Unmatched junction bases numbered 5, after V lost 6 bases and J lost 4 bases. Looked up from germline, CDR1 is KGHSH and CDR2 is LQKENI. The CDR3 has 13 amino acids. The CDR3 is CASSTGEGTEAFF. The CDR3 nucleotides are TGTGCCAGCTCCACAGGGGAGGGCACTGAAGCTTTCTTT. The whole variable domain, remainder taken from reference TRBV18 and TRBJ1-1, is NAGVMQNPRHLVRRRGQEARLRCSPMKGHSHVYWYRQLPEEGLKFMVYLQKENIIDESGMPKERFSAEFPKEGPSILRIQQVVRGDSAAYFCASSTGEGTEAFFGQGTRLTVV.

The V and J genes are TRBV10-3 and TRBJ2-5, with TRBD2 matching 11 bases. CDR3 length equals 19 residues. Germline assignment: CDR1 ENHRY and CDR2 SYGVKD. Trimming at V came to 3 bases and at J to 2 bases, leaving 14 bases not matched to a gene. CDR3 DNA sequence: TGTGCCATCAGTGAACAACTAGCGGGAGCTGGGGGAAAACAAGAGACCCAGTACTTC. Amino acids: CAISEQLAGAGGKQETQYF.

This chain connects TRBV7-9 to TRBJ2-7; D possibly matches TRBD1 or TRBD2 (5 bases each). The CDR3 runs to 16 residues. Trimming took 1 base from V and 0 from J, leaving 13 bases between them. CDR1 and CDR2 from the germline V gene are SEHNR and FQNEAQ (reference sequence). CDR3 sequence reads: CASSLVRGGSSYEQYF. For the CDR3, the DNA is TGTGCCAGCAGCTTAGTTCGTGGGGGTAGCTCCTACGAGCAGTACTTC.

This clone was seen once. The chain has TRBV7-8 and TRBJ2-5, with a possible D match to TRBD1 (8 bases). Germline V lookup: CDR1 SGHVS, CDR2 FQNEAQ. The CDR3 covers 14 residues. V lost 5 bases, J lost 2 bases, and 12 bases lay in between. The CDR3 sequence: CASSGRDRQETQYF. As DNA, the CDR3 is TGTGCCAGCAGCGGGAGGGACAGGCAAGAGACCCAGTACTTC.

This clone showed up just once. The chain couples TRBV18 to TRBJ1-1, with TRBD1 identical over 10 bases. After removal of 4 bases from V and 5 bases from J, the junction contained 7 bases not matched to a gene. The CDR3 is 15 residues long. The germline V gene encodes CDR1 KGHSH and CDR2 LQKENI. The CDR3 is CASSQTGTGATEAFF. The CDR3 DNA sequence: TGTGCCAGCTCACAAACCGGGACAGGGGCAACTGAAGCTTTCTTT.

This sequence joins TRBV28 and TRBJ1-5; 7 nucleotides agree with TRBD1. The germline V gene encodes CDR1 MDHEN and CDR2 SYDVKM. The length of the CDR3 is 17 residues. The trim removed 6 bases at V and 0 bases at J, leaving 11 bases unmatched. The CDR3 sequence: CASRLQGTADSNQPQHF. The CDR3 nucleotides read TGTGCCAGCAGATTACAGGGGACAGCCGATAGCAATCAGCCCCAGCATTTT.

The rearrangement uses TRBV14 and TRBJ1-2; D gene uncertain. Germline V CDR1 and CDR2: SGHDN, FVKESK. The CDR3 has 12 amino acids. The V and J ends lost 2 bases and 4 bases respectively, with 5 bases between them. As DNA, the CDR3 is TGTGCCAGCAGCCAATCATTCTATGGCTACACCTTC. Residues: CASSQSFYGYTF.

The rearrangement joins TRBV5-1 to TRBJ1-1, with a tentative D call TRBD1 (5 bases). Germline V CDR1 and CDR2: SGHRS, YFSETQ. CDR3 length: 14 amino acids. The V gene lost 4 bases and the J gene lost 4 bases, with 14 bases spanning the gap. CDR3 amino acids: CASSAQTGATEAFF. In DNA, the CDR3 is TGCGCCAGCAGCGCCCAAACCGGGGCCACTGAAGCTTTCTTT.

The rearrangement joins TRBV4-1 to TRBJ1-5; the D is unclear. This CDR3 comprises 17 residues. CDR1 MGHRA and CDR2 YSYEKL come from the germline V gene. V lost 0 bases, J lost 0 bases, and 12 bases lay in between. In nucleotides, the CDR3 is TGCGCCAGCAGCCAAGAAAGCCAGCCCAATAGCAATCAGCCCCAGCATTTT. As protein: CASSQESQPNSNQPQHF.

The chain links TRBV2 to TRBJ1-5, with D possibly being TRBD1 (5 bases). Looked up from germline, CDR1 is SNHLY and CDR2 is FYNNEI. V was pared by 7 bases and J by 7 bases, with 23 bases between. The CDR3 is 16 amino acids. The CDR3 sequence: CASMGEMGRAMQPQHF. The DNA for the CDR3 is TGTGCCAGCATGGGGGAAATGGGAAGAGCGATGCAGCCCCAGCATTTT.

This clone was picked up one time. The V gene is TRBV5-1, the J gene TRBJ2-3; D might be TRBD1 (5 bases). CDR3 length equals 13 residues. Germline-derived CDR1 and CDR2 are SGHRS and YFSETQ. V lost 0 bases, J lost 6 bases, and 8 bases lay in between. CDR3 region: CASSLVSGDTQYF. CDR3 DNA sequence: TGCGCCAGCAGCTTGGTGTCAGGGGATACGCAGTATTTT.

The chain combines TRBV18 with TRBJ1-2; tentative D call: TRBD1 (5 bases). CDR1 KGHSH and CDR2 LQKENI come from the germline V gene. This CDR3 region has 16 residues. Deletions cut 0 bases from V and 1 base from J, with 12 bases between. For the CDR3, the DNA is TGTGCCAGCTCACCACCCTGGGGGACCGATAACTATGGCTACACCTTC. Translated, it gives CASSPPWGTDNYGYTF.

The chain employs TRBV5-1 and TRBJ2-1; 9 positions agree with TRBD2. The CDR3 totals 17 residues. The junction had 6 bases not matched to a gene; V was cut back by 0 bases and J by 2 bases. Germline values: CDR1 SGHRS, CDR2 YFSETQ. Written as DNA, the CDR3 is TGCGCCAGCAGCTTGGGTATAGCGGGAGTGGCCTACAATGAGCAGTTCTTC. As protein: CASSLGIAGVAYNEQFF.

For the CDR3, the DNA is TGTGCCAGCAGCCAAGCCGGGACAGGCCAAGGCTACGAGCAGTACTTC. Translated: CASSQAGTGQGYEQYF. The genes are TRBV14 and TRBJ2-7, with 8 bases lining up with TRBD1. Looked up from germline, CDR1 is SGHDN and CDR2 is FVKESK. V lost 1 base and J lost 3; bases outside the gene matches: 8. The CDR3 length is 16 residues.

This sequence joins TRBV7-9 and TRBJ2-5, with TRBD1 identical over 7 bases. CDR1 and CDR2 from the germline V gene are SEHNR and FQNEAQ (reference sequence). The CDR3 length is 16 residues. Trimming took 2 bases from V and 5 from J; bases not matched to a gene: 11. The CDR3 DNA is TGTGCCAGCAGCTTAATTCGAGACAGGGTCGGGGAGACCCAGTACTTC. This translates into CASSLIRDRVGETQYF. Filled out from reference TRBV7-9 and TRBJ2-5, the complete variable domain reads DTGVSQNPRHKITKRGQNVTFRCDPISEHNRLYWYRQTLGQGPEFLTYFQNEAQLEKSRLLSDRFSAERPKGSFSTLEIQRTEQGDSAMYLCASSLIRDRVGETQYFGPGTRLLVL.